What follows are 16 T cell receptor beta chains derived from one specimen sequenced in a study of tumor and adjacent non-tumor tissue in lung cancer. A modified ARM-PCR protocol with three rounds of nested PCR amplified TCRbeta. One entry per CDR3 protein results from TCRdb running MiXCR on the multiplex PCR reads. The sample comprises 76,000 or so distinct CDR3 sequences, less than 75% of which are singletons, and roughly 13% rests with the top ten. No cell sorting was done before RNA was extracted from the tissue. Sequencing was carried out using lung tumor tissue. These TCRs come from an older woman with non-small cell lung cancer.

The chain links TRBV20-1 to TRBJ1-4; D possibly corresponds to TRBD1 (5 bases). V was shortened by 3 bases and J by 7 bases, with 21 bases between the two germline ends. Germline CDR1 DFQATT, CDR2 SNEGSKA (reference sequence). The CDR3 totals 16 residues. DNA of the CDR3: TGCAGTGCTAGGGACGAGATCGGGGGGATGGTTGAAAAACTGTTTTTT. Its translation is CSARDEIGGMVEKLFF.

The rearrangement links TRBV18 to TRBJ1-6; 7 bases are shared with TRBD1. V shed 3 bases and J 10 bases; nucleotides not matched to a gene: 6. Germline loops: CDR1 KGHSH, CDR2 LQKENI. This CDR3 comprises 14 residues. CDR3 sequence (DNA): TGTGCCAGCTCACCCACAGGGGATTTGTCACCCCTCCACTTT. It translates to CASSPTGDLSPLHF.

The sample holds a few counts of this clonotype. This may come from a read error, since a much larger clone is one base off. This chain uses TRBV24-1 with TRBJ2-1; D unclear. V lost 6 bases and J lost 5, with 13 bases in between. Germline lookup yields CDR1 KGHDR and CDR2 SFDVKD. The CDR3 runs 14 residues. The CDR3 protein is CATSQSVNNNEQFF. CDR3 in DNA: TGTGCCACCAGTCAGTCAGTGAACAACAATGAGCAGTTCTTC.

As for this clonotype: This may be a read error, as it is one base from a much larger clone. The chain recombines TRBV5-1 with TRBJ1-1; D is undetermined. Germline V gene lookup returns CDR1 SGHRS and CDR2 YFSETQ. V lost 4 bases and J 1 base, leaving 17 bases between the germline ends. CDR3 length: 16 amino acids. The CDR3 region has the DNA TGCGCCAGCAGCATCGGAAACGAGGGTACGAACACTGAAGCTTTCTTT. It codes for CASSIGNEGTNTEAFF.

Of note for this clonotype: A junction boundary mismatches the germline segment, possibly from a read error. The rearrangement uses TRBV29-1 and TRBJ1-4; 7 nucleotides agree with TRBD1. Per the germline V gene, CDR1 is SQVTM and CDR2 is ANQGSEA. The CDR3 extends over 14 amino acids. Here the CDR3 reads CSVGQGVTNEKLFF. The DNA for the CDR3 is TGCAGCGTCGGGCAGGGGGTGACTAATGAAAAGCTGTTTTTT. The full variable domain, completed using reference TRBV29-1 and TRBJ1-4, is SAVISQKPSRDICQRGTSLTIQCQVDSQVTMMFWYRQQPGQSLTLIATANQGSEATYESGFVIDKFPISRPNLTFSTLTVSNMSPEDSSIYLCSVGQGVTNEKLFFGSGTQLSVL.

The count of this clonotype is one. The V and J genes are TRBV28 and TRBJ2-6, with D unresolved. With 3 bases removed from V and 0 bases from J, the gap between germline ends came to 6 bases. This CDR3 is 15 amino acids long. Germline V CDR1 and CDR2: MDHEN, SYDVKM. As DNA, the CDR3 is TGTGCCAGCAGTTTCCTTTCCTCTGGGGCCAACGTCCTGACTTTC. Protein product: CASSFLSSGANVLTF.

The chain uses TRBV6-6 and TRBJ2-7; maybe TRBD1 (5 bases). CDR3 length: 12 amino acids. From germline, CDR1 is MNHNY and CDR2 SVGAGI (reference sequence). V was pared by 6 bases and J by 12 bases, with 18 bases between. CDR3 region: CASSSGQGRMYF. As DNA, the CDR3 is TGTGCCAGCAGCTCAGGTCAGGGAAGGATGTACTTC.

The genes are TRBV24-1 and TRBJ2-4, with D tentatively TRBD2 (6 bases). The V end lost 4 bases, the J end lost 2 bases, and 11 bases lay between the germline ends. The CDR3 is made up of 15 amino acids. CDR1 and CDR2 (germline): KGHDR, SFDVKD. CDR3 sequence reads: CATSEGGFSKNIQYF. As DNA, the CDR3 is TGTGCCACCAGTGAAGGAGGGTTCTCCAAAAACATTCAGTACTTC.

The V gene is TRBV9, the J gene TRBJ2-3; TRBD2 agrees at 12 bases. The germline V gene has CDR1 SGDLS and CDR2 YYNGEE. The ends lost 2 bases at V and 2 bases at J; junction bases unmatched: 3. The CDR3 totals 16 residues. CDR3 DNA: TGTGCCAGCAGCGTGACTAGCGGGAGCGTCACAGATACGCAGTATTTT. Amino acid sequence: CASSVTSGSVTDTQYF.

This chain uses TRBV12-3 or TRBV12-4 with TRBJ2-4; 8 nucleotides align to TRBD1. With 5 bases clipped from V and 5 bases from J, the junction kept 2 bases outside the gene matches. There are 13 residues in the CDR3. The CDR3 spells CASSRTGQNIQYF. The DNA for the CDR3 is TGTGCCAGCAGTCGGACAGGGCAAAACATTCAGTACTTC.

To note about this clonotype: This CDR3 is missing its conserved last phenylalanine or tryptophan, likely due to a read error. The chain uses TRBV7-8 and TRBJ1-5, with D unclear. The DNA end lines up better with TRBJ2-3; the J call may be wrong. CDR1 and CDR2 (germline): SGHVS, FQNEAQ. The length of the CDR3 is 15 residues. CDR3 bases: TGTGTCAGCACCTTAGGAGCATCCGAGAATCAGCCCCAGTATTAT. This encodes CVSTLGASENQPQYY.

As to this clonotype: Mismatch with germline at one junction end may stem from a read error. CDR3 DNA sequence: TGTACCAGCTACGATCGGACTATCGGGAAAGCAGATACGCAGTATTTT. Its protein is CTSYDRTIGKADTQYF. This rearrangement joins TRBV11-2 to TRBJ2-3, with a possible D match to TRBD2 (6 bases). Per the germline V gene, CDR1 is SGHAT and CDR2 is FQNNGV. This CDR3 has 16 amino acids.

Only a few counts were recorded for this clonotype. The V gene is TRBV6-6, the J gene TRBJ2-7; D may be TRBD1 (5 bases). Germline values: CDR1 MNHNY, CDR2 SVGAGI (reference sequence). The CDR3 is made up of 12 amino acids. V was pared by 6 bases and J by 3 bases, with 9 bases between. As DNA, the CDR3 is TGTGCCAGCAGCCGCCAGGGCTACGAGCAGTACTTC. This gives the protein CASSRQGYEQYF.

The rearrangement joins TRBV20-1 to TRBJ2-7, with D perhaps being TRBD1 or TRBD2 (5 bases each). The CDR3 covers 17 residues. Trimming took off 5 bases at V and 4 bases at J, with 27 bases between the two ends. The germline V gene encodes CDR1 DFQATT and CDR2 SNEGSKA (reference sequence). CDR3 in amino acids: CSAPHIGTLYSTYEQYF. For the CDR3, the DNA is TGCAGTGCTCCCCATATCGGGACCCTATATTCCACTTACGAGCAGTACTTC.

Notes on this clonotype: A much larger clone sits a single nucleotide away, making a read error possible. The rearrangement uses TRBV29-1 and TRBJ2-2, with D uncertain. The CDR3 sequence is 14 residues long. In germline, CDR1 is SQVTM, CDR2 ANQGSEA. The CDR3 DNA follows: TGCAGCGGCCTGGATGTAACGAACACCGAGGAGCTGTTTTTT. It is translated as CSGLDVTNTEELFF.

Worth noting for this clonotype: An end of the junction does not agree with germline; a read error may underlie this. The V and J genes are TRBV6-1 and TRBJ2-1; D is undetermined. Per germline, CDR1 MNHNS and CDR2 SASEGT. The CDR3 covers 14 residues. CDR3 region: CASSVSRAYNEQFF. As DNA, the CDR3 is TGTGCCAGCAGTGTCAGTAGGGCCTATAATGAGCAGTTCTTC.